Detailed here is one T cell receptor (beta chain). V gave up 8 bases and J gave up 3 bases; unmatched junction bases: 9. The CDR3 runs 16 residues. CDR1 is SNHLY and CDR2 is FYNNEI in the germline V gene. Per the original data handling: For nucleated cells, counts were estimated from reference gene primer amplification. Clones were sequenced by immunoSEQ multiplex PCR, and TCRdb holds only the in-frame ones, with some missing. V, J and clone size are those of that table, while D and trimming were read from the DNA. Counted here are 99,000 or so clones, roughly 84% occurring once; the ten biggest clones make up under 2%. The data were taken from a study of blood T cell repertoires in COVID-19. Turning to the study itself: Researchers got acute and convalescent COVID-19 samples from the United States, Italy and Spain. In each case, the material was cDNA or gDNA derived from T cells, B-cell-depleted T cells, or PBMCs.

What was sequenced was peripheral blood. The rearrangement uses TRBV2 and TRBJ1-6; TRBD1 agrees at 8 bases. The source of this sequence is a man between 65 and 85 years old with active or convalescent COVID-19. The CDR3 spells CASGLTGALYNSPLHF. CDR3 DNA sequence: TGTGCCAGCGGGTTGACAGGGGCTCTCTATAATTCACCCCTCCACTTT.